This passage covers 21 T cell receptor beta chains from one sample sequenced in a study of blood T cell repertoires in COVID-19. Assay: immunoSEQ multiplex PCR; the TCRdb copy retains only in-frame clones and omits some. The data show around 250,000 clones, 80% to 90% seen once. Sequencing was done on a sample of PBMCs or T cells enriched from blood (not recorded which). These receptors were obtained from a man aged 25-45 years with acute COVID-19.

This clone was recorded a few times. The rearrangement links TRBV3-1 (or the pseudogene TRBV3-2) to TRBJ2-2, with D maybe TRBD2 (6 bases). V lost 1 base and J lost 2, with 11 bases in between. Germline V gene data show CDR1 as LGHDT and CDR2 as YNNKEL (reference sequence). The CDR3 covers 16 residues. The CDR3 protein is CASSQVTGTNTGELFF. The CDR3 DNA is TGTGCCAGCAGCCAAGTCACCGGGACTAACACCGGGGAGCTGTTTTTT.

This chain connects TRBV28 to TRBJ1-2, with 12 bases that match TRBD1. CDR3 size: 15 residues. Per the germline V gene, CDR1 is MDHEN and CDR2 is SYDVKM. V was clipped by 10 bases and J by 5 bases; unmatched bases: 11. The CDR3 sequence is CATRDRGPSSYGYTF. For the CDR3, the DNA is TGTGCCACCCGGGACAGGGGGCCGTCTTCTTATGGCTACACCTTC.

V and J are TRBV19 and TRBJ1-5; D is ambiguous. The germline gives CDR1 LNHDA, CDR2 SQIVND (reference sequence). CDR3 length equals 14 residues. V was shortened by 9 bases and J by 6 bases, with 18 bases between the two germline ends. The CDR3 bases are TGTGCCAGAGGCCGGAGGCAGGCGGGTCAGCCCCAGCATTTT. Its translation: CARGRRQAGQPQHF. Full variable domain (remainder filled in from reference TRBV19 and TRBJ1-5): DGGITQSPKYLFRKEGQNVTLSCEQNLNHDAMYWYRQDPGQGLRLIYYSQIVNDFQKGDIAEGYSVSREKKESFPLTVTSAQKNPTAFYLCARGRRQAGQPQHFGDGTRLSIL.

There are a few counts of this clone. The chain joins TRBV3-1 (or the pseudogene TRBV3-2) to TRBJ1-4, with D uncertain. Germline loops: CDR1 LGHDT, CDR2 YNNKEL (reference sequence). Trimming removed 1 base at V and 5 bases at J, with 5 bases between. This CDR3 comprises 13 residues. CDR3 DNA: TGTGCCAGCAGCCAAGGGCAGAATGAAAAACTGTTTTTT. Its translation: CASSQGQNEKLFF.

A word on this clone: The same CDR3 can be traced to other DNA sequences in this sample. V usage is TRBV5-1 and J usage is TRBJ2-3; 8 bases fit TRBD2. The CDR3 runs 15 residues. The germline V gene encodes CDR1 SGHRS and CDR2 YFSETQ. V lost 1 base, J lost 3 bases, and 4 bases stayed unmatched. The CDR3 is CASSLRGLGTDTQYF. The CDR3 DNA reads as TGCGCCAGCAGCTTGAGGGGACTAGGAACAGATACGCAGTATTTT.

J is TRBJ1-3 and V is TRBV5-4; possibly TRBD1 for D (6 bases). CDR1 and CDR2 (germline): SGHNT, YYREEE (reference sequence). This CDR3 has 16 residues. V lost 4 bases and J 0 bases, leaving 14 bases between the germline ends. The CDR3 region is CASSLGTPSSGNTIYF. DNA of the CDR3: TGTGCCAGCAGCCTAGGGACACCTAGCTCTGGAAACACCATATATTTT. Using reference TRBV5-4 and TRBJ1-3 for the parts outside the CDR3, the full variable domain is ETGVTQSPTHLIKTRGQQVTLRCSSQSGHNTVSWYQQALGQGPQFIFQYYREEENGRGNFPPRFSGLQFPNYSSELNVNALELDDSALYLCASSLGTPSSGNTIYFGEGSWLTVV.

V usage is TRBV15 and J usage is TRBJ1-1; D remains ambiguous. V dropped 1 base and J dropped 2 bases, with 2 bases sitting between them. The V gene's germline CDR1 is LNHNV and CDR2 YYDKDF (reference sequence). This CDR3 contains 12 residues. Here the CDR3 DNA reads TGTGCCACCAGCAGAGTAAACACTGAAGCTTTCTTT. This encodes CATSRVNTEAFF.

The V call is TRBV4-1, the J call TRBJ2-1; perhaps TRBD2 as D (7 bases). V shed 1 base and J shed 2 bases, with 15 bases lying between them. The CDR3 sequence is 17 residues long. The germline V gene has CDR1 MGHRA and CDR2 YSYEKL. The CDR3 coding sequence is TGCGCCAGCAGCCAAGGACTCGAGGGGGGGCCCTACAATGAGCAGTTCTTC. It is translated as CASSQGLEGGPYNEQFF.

The rearrangement joins TRBV7-2 to TRBJ2-1; TRBD1 aligns across 7 bases. Germline assignment: CDR1 SGHTA and CDR2 FQGNSA. V gave up 11 bases and J gave up 1 base; unmatched junction bases: 8. The CDR3 runs to 14 residues. The CDR3 nucleotides read TGTGCCGGCACCCGGGACAGTTCCTACAATGAGCAGTTCTTC. Translating it yields CAGTRDSSYNEQFF.

This chain links TRBV5-6 with TRBJ1-3; 8 positions agree with TRBD1. Germline CDR1 reads SGHDT; CDR2 reads YYEEEE. This CDR3 has 14 amino acids. The junction had 5 bases not matched to a gene; V was cut back by 7 bases and J by 2 bases. The DNA of the CDR3 is TGTGCCAGCGGGCCCAGGGGGCCTGGAAACACCATATATTTT. Encoded protein: CASGPRGPGNTIYF. Full variable domain (missing parts from reference TRBV5-6 and TRBJ1-3): DAGVTQSPTHLIKTRGQQVTLRCSPKSGHDTVSWYQQALGQGPQFIFQYYEEEERQRGNFPDRFSGHQFPNYSSELNVNALLLGDSALYLCASGPRGPGNTIYFGEGSWLTVV.

This clone has more than one count but fewer than ten. The chain combines TRBV5-1 with TRBJ1-2; 7 bases are shared with TRBD1. J lost 7 bases, V lost 0 bases, and 9 bases had no gene match. The CDR3 is 15 residues long. Germline CDR1 is SGHRS and CDR2 is YFSETQ. CDR3 protein: CASSLGTGTEPGYTF. The CDR3 DNA is TGCGCCAGCAGCTTGGGGACCGGGACAGAGCCTGGCTACACCTTC.

The chain uses TRBV10-3 and TRBJ2-7; perhaps TRBD2 as D (6 bases). Trimming took 0 bases from V and 3 from J, leaving 12 bases between them. This CDR3 spans 15 amino acids. Germline CDR1 reads ENHRY; CDR2 reads SYGVKD. This chain's CDR3 is CAISESSGLSYEQYV. CDR3 nucleotides: TGTGCCATCAGTGAGTCAAGCGGGTTGAGCTACGAGCAGTACGTC.

This clone turned up a few times. The V and J genes are TRBV28 and TRBJ2-7, with 7 bases identical to TRBD2. Germline-derived CDR1 and CDR2 are MDHEN and SYDVKM. After removal of 4 bases from V and 2 bases from J, the junction contained 5 bases not matched to a gene. The CDR3 extends over 14 amino acids. The CDR3 here is CASSSPGLPYEQYV. CDR3 DNA: TGTGCCAGCAGTTCCCCGGGACTACCCTACGAGCAGTACGTC.

The table lists this clone with a few counts. The V and J genes are TRBV23-1 and TRBJ1-6, with a weak D call TRBD1 (6 bases). TRBV23-1 has ORF status, its function being uncertain. This CDR3 contains 19 residues. V was shortened by 0 bases and J by 0 bases, with 15 bases between the two germline ends. As DNA, the CDR3 is TGCGCCAGCAGTCAATCGCCCCAAAGGGGGAGCTCCTATAATTCACCCCTCCACTTT. This translates into CASSQSPQRGSSYNSPLHF.

The chain has TRBV6-2 or TRBV6-3 and TRBJ2-7, with TRBD2 matching over 7 bases. The CDR3 is 13 amino acids. The ends lost 5 bases at V and 5 bases at J; junction bases unmatched: 6. Germline values: CDR1 MNHEY, CDR2 SVGEGT. CDR3: CASSPRENHEQYV. CDR3 sequence (DNA): TGTGCCAGCAGTCCGCGGGAGAACCACGAGCAGTACGTC.

V usage is TRBV20-1 and J usage is TRBJ1-2; unclear D gene. The CDR3 sequence is 10 residues long. Germline loops: CDR1 DFQATT, CDR2 SNEGSKA (reference sequence). The V and J ends lost 3 bases and 6 bases respectively, with 5 bases between them. Here the CDR3 reads CSASPDGYTF. For the CDR3, the DNA is TGCAGTGCTAGCCCCGATGGCTACACCTTC.

This chain uses TRBV3-1 (or the pseudogene TRBV3-2) with TRBJ1-2; D is perhaps TRBD1 (6 bases). Deletions cut 2 bases from V and 6 bases from J, with 10 bases between. Looked up from germline, CDR1 is LGHDT and CDR2 is YNNKEL (reference sequence). CDR3 length: 13 amino acids. The CDR3 bases are TGTGCCAGCAGCCAATTACAGGGTAATGGCTACACCTTC. Its translation: CASSQLQGNGYTF.

The count of this clone is one. The chain recombines TRBV28 with TRBJ1-1; TRBD1 agrees at 10 bases. Germline CDR1 MDHEN, CDR2 SYDVKM. The trim removed 4 bases at V and 5 bases at J, leaving 7 bases unmatched. The CDR3 loop spans 15 amino acids. CDR3 sequence reads: CASSSPGQGTTEAFF. CDR3 nucleotides: TGTGCCAGCAGTTCTCCGGGACAGGGGACGACTGAAGCTTTCTTT.

The count of this clone is one. The gene calls are TRBV30 and TRBJ1-2; perhaps TRBD1 as D (6 bases). V was trimmed by 0 bases and J by 5 bases, leaving 10 bases between them. CDR3 length equals 13 residues. CDR1 and CDR2 (germline): GTSNPN, SVGIG (reference sequence). CDR3 amino acids: CAWSVAQGYGYTF. CDR3 coding DNA: TGTGCCTGGAGTGTGGCGCAGGGGTATGGCTACACCTTC. The full variable domain, with the rest looked up from reference TRBV30 and TRBJ1-2, is SQTIHQWPATLVQPVGSPLSLECTVEGTSNPNLYWYRQAAGRGLQLLFYSVGIGQISSEVPQNLSASRPQDRQFILSSKKLLLSDSGFYLCAWSVAQGYGYTFGSGTRLTVV.

The rearrangement links TRBV10-3 to TRBJ1-4; a possible D gene is TRBD1 (5 bases). V lost 7 bases and J lost 8, with 14 bases in between. Germline loops: CDR1 ENHRY, CDR2 SYGVKD. CDR3 size: 13 residues. CDR3 nucleotide sequence: TGTGCCATCAAGAGTGGCGGGGACGAAAAACTGTTTTTT. It is translated as CAIKSGGDEKLFF.

The V call is TRBV4-2, the J call TRBJ2-2, with 7 bases matching TRBD1. This CDR3 is 16 amino acids long. Per germline, CDR1 LGHNA and CDR2 YNFKEQ. V was pared by 3 bases and J by 1 base, with 5 bases of the junction left unmatched. Here the CDR3 reads CASSQGTALNTGELFF. CDR3 DNA: TGTGCCAGCAGCCAGGGGACAGCGCTGAACACCGGGGAGCTGTTTTTT.